The 2 T cell receptor beta chains in this list originate from one sample, sequenced in a study of T cell responses to AZD1222 COVID-19 vaccine (dated by TCRdb to about 2021). Preparation of the library involved the immunoSEQ multiplex PCR assay. TCRdb provides this immuneACCESS table in a form limited to in-frame rearrangements. Some clones are lacking; in checked studies, under half of them reflect an unresolved V gene, and why the rest are absent is not known. The sample yields 100,000 to 150,000 clones; 92% were counted once. The biggest ten clones account for over 1.5% of the sample. Read against the paper, the sample's time point label means: baseline before first vaccination. Here the sequenced sample was peripheral blood, taken on day 0 of AZD1222 vaccination. The receptors here all came from an adult in good health.

The rearrangement links TRBV5-6 to TRBJ1-4, with unresolved D. The ends were cut back, 4 bases at V and 8 bases at J, with 18 bases in the middle. Germline V CDR1 and CDR2: SGHDT, YYEEEE. The CDR3 covers 15 residues. CDR3 sequence (DNA): TGTGCCAGCAGCCTCAAGATGGCCCTGGGCGAAAAACTGTTTTTT. It is translated as CASSLKMALGEKLFF.

V gene TRBV12-3 or TRBV12-4 combines with J gene TRBJ1-1; D remains unclear. Trimming removed 6 bases from V and 6 bases from J, with 11 bases in between. The CDR3 is 12 amino acids. The CDR3 nucleotides are TGTGCCAGCAGCTTGGATAGCGCTGAAGCTTTCTTT. This translates into CASSLDSAEAFF.